These 30 T cell receptor beta chains were sequenced from one sample in a study of cytomegalovirus exposure and HLA in healthy donors. The PCR ran on 60 Vbeta and 13 Jbeta primers. The data were produced by immunoSEQ multiplex PCR, yet TCRdb's version contains in-frame clones alone and is incomplete. This sample has some 70,000 clones; roughly two thirds occur once, and the top ten carry more than 2.5%. Input material: PBMCs. These receptors came from a woman in her 50s in good health and CMV-seronegative.

The chain carries TRBV6-4 and TRBJ1-2, with a possible D match to TRBD1 (6 bases). The V gene's germline CDR1 is MRHNA and CDR2 SNTAGT. V lost 0 bases, J lost 4 bases, and 12 bases lay in between. The CDR3 extends over 15 amino acids. The CDR3 region has the DNA TGTGCCAGCAGTGACTCGGGACAACCTCCCTATGGCTACACCTTC. This sequence encodes CASSDSGQPPYGYTF.

This chain links TRBV11-3 with TRBJ2-7; 11 nucleotides match TRBD1. This CDR3 has 19 amino acids. V lost 6 bases to trimming and J lost 0 bases; unmatched junction nucleotides: 16. Germline lookup yields CDR1 SGHNT and CDR2 YENEEA. The CDR3 region is CASRPGQGAQEGSSYEQYF. The CDR3 coding sequence is TGTGCCAGCAGGCCCGGACAGGGGGCGCAAGAGGGGTCCTCCTACGAGCAGTACTTC.

This clone was seen only once. The genes are TRBV19 and TRBJ2-7; D perhaps matches TRBD1 (7 bases). Per the germline V gene, CDR1 is LNHDA and CDR2 is SQIVND (reference sequence). V gave up 5 bases and J gave up 3 bases, with 14 bases separating them. There are 14 residues in the CDR3. The DNA for the CDR3 is TGTGCCAGTAGTTCAAACAGGGGAGGCTACGAGCAGTACTTC. Protein product: CASSSNRGGYEQYF.

This clone was found many times. The chain is built from TRBV30 and TRBJ1-1; D possibly corresponds to TRBD1 (5 bases). Trimming took 1 base from V and 5 from J, leaving 14 bases between them. This CDR3 spans 14 amino acids. CDR1 is GTSNPN, CDR2 SVGIG, per germline (reference sequence). The CDR3 loop is CAWSGPGTTTEAFF. The DNA of the CDR3 is TGTGCCTGGAGTGGCCCCGGGACTACAACTGAAGCTTTCTTT.

The rearrangement joins TRBV4-3 to TRBJ2-3; no clear D. The CDR3 runs 16 residues. Germline CDR1 is LGHNA and CDR2 is YSLEER. Trimming took 1 base from V and 0 from J, leaving 11 bases between them. CDR3 residues: CASSQVDLVSTDTQYF. CDR3 bases: TGCGCCAGCAGCCAAGTAGACTTAGTTAGCACAGATACGCAGTATTTT.

This chain connects TRBV19 to TRBJ2-2; 10 nucleotides line up with TRBD1. This CDR3 region has 15 residues. The trim removed 8 bases at V and 7 bases at J, leaving 10 bases unmatched. CDR1 is LNHDA, CDR2 SQIVND, per germline (reference sequence). This chain's CDR3 is CASRESDRGGGELFF. CDR3 in DNA: TGTGCCAGTCGGGAGTCGGACAGGGGGGGCGGGGAGCTGTTTTTT.

The chain joins TRBV6-1 to TRBJ2-3; 9 bases map to TRBD1. CDR3 length: 14 residues. CDR1 MNHNS and CDR2 SASEGT come from the germline V gene. The V segment lost 1 base and the J segment 4 bases; nucleotides outside the gene matches: 0. CDR3 protein: CASSEGQGADTQYF. The CDR3 DNA follows: TGTGCCAGCAGTGAAGGACAGGGGGCAGATACGCAGTATTTT.

This clone was seen only once. The sample contains more than one DNA sequence encoding this CDR3. The rearrangement links TRBV2 to TRBJ1-5, with D tentatively TRBD1 (5 bases). V was trimmed by 3 bases and J by 0 bases, leaving 9 bases between them. Germline assignment: CDR1 SNHLY and CDR2 FYNNEI. There are 15 residues in the CDR3. CDR3 nucleotides: TGTGCCAGCAGTGAGGGGGGTTATAGCAATCAGCCCCAGCATTTT. Translating gives CASSEGGYSNQPQHF.

The gene calls are TRBV4-3 and TRBJ2-2; weak D call: TRBD2 (5 bases). Per the germline V gene, CDR1 is LGHNA and CDR2 is YSLEER. V lost 0 bases, J lost 3 bases, and 11 bases lay in between. The CDR3 loop spans 16 amino acids. The CDR3 coding sequence is TGCGCCAGCAGCCAAGAGCACGGGATAGACACCGGGGAGCTGTTTTTT. This sequence encodes CASSQEHGIDTGELFF.

The DNA for the CDR3 is TGTGCCAGCAGTGGTGGGACTGCCGCCGGGGAGCTGTTTTTT. Translating it yields CASSGGTAAGELFF. The chain couples TRBV6-1 to TRBJ2-2, with a weak D call TRBD2 (6 bases). Trimming removed 4 bases at V and 6 bases at J, with 12 bases between. The CDR3 is made up of 14 amino acids. Germline CDR1 MNHNS, CDR2 SASEGT.

The chain has TRBV28 and TRBJ2-7; maybe TRBD2 (6 bases). With 10 bases removed from V and 4 bases from J, the gap between germline ends came to 17 bases. There are 13 residues in the CDR3. The germline V gene has CDR1 MDHEN and CDR2 SYDVKM. The DNA for the CDR3 is TGTGCCACCGGCGGGGCAGGGACGTACGAGCAGTACTTC. This encodes CATGGAGTYEQYF.

The genes are TRBV4-1 and TRBJ2-7, with D unclear. V lost 0 bases to trimming and J lost 1 base, with 7 bases between them. This CDR3 contains 14 residues. Germline V gives CDR1 MGHRA, CDR2 YSYEKL. As DNA, the CDR3 is TGCGCCAGCAGCCAAGATCCGGGTTCCTACGAGCAGTACTTC. It yields the protein CASSQDPGSYEQYF.

This chain links TRBV2 with TRBJ2-7; D remains unclear. Germline CDR1 SNHLY, CDR2 FYNNEI. This CDR3 comprises 12 residues. Deletions cut 4 bases from V and 3 bases from J, with 7 bases between. CDR3 loop: CASSVTGYEQYF. The CDR3 DNA is TGTGCCAGCAGTGTCACTGGCTACGAGCAGTACTTC.

The V call is TRBV28, the J call TRBJ1-3, with TRBD1 matching 8 bases. The CDR3 length is 16 residues. J lost 2 bases, V lost 3 bases, and 6 bases had no gene match. CDR1 and CDR2 (germline): MDHEN, SYDVKM. CDR3 amino acids: CASSLIWTGTGNTIYF. The CDR3 DNA sequence: TGTGCCAGCAGTTTGATATGGACAGGGACTGGAAACACCATATATTTT. Full variable domain (outside the CDR3, taken from reference TRBV28 and TRBJ1-3): DVKVTQSSRYLVKRTGEKVFLECVQDMDHENMFWYRQDPGLGLRLIYFSYDVKMKEKGDIPEGYSVSREKKERFSLILESASTNQTSMYLCASSLIWTGTGNTIYFGEGSWLTVV.

This chain uses TRBV6-6 with TRBJ2-1; the match to TRBD2 covers 7 bases. Germline V gives CDR1 MNHNY, CDR2 SVGAGI (reference sequence). The CDR3 loop spans 15 amino acids. The ends lost 7 bases at V and 3 bases at J; junction bases unmatched: 9. As DNA, the CDR3 is TGTGCCAGCACCTCCGGACTAGGAAGCTACAATGAGCAGTTCTTC. Translation: CASTSGLGSYNEQFF.

This chain uses TRBV28 with TRBJ2-7, with D possibly being TRBD1 (5 bases). Between the trimmed V and J ends, which lost 1 base and 1 base, there was a span of 11 bases. There are 15 residues in the CDR3. Germline-derived CDR1 and CDR2 are MDHEN and SYDVKM. The CDR3 sequence: CASSLYPDMSYEQYF. CDR3 in DNA: TGTGCCAGCAGTTTATACCCGGACATGTCCTACGAGCAGTACTTC.

Here the CDR3 DNA reads TGCGCCAGCAGCTTGGTAGACACAGATACGCAGTATTTT. It translates to CASSLVDTDTQYF. The chain combines TRBV5-1 with TRBJ2-3, with D hard to call. Germline V gene sequence: CDR1 SGHRS, CDR2 YFSETQ. The germline V and J ends were trimmed by 0 bases and 2 bases, with 4 bases remaining between them. CDR3 size: 13 residues.

The rearrangement links TRBV5-1 to TRBJ1-1; D might be TRBD1 (5 bases). Trimming took 0 bases from V and 3 from J, leaving 9 bases between them. Germline V gives CDR1 SGHRS, CDR2 YFSETQ. This CDR3 has 14 residues. The chain's CDR3 is CASSLERGYTEAFF. The CDR3 DNA is TGCGCCAGCAGCTTGGAAAGGGGTTACACTGAAGCTTTCTTT.

The gene calls are TRBV10-3 and TRBJ1-5, with TRBD1 matching 9 bases. The V and J ends lost 10 bases and 8 bases, in that order; junction bases with no gene match: 9. The CDR3 totals 13 residues. Germline CDR1 is ENHRY and CDR2 is SYGVKD. The CDR3 sequence is CATADRGGEPQHF. CDR3 in DNA: TGTGCCACTGCGGACAGGGGTGGGGAGCCCCAGCATTTT.

V gene TRBV5-1 combines with J gene TRBJ2-1; TRBD2 is a possible D gene (5 bases). Looked up from germline, CDR1 is SGHRS and CDR2 is YFSETQ. V lost 5 bases and J 0 bases, leaving 12 bases between the germline ends. The CDR3 spans 15 residues. CDR3 coding DNA: TGCGCCAGCAGTCCAGCGGCAGGCTCCTACAATGAGCAGTTCTTC. Amino acid sequence: CASSPAAGSYNEQFF.

The CDR3 loop reads CASSSSGLETDTQYF. CDR3 sequence (DNA): TGTGCCAGCAGCTCCTCGGGACTAGAGACAGATACGCAGTATTTT. The chain has TRBV7-3 and TRBJ2-3; 8 bases are a match to TRBD2. Germline CDR1 SGHTA, CDR2 FQGTGA. The CDR3 covers 15 residues. V shed 4 bases, J shed 3 bases, and the junction held 6 bases outside the gene matches.

The chain links TRBV30 to TRBJ1-1, with 7 bases aligning to TRBD1. Germline V CDR1 and CDR2: GTSNPN, SVGIG (reference sequence). J gave up 5 bases and V 8 bases, and 14 bases lay outside the gene matches. The CDR3 spans 14 residues. CDR3 sequence: CALEGAGIRTEAFF. The DNA of the CDR3 is TGTGCCCTGGAGGGGGCAGGGATTAGGACTGAAGCTTTCTTT.

This clone was detected a few times. V and J are TRBV6-4 and TRBJ1-1; D remains unclear. CDR3 length: 14 amino acids. V lost 0 bases, J lost 5 bases, and 10 bases lay in between. CDR1 is MRHNA, CDR2 SNTAGT, per germline. CDR3 amino acids: CASSDSNRATEAFF. The CDR3 region has the DNA TGTGCCAGCAGTGACTCGAATCGAGCGACTGAAGCTTTCTTT.

The V gene is TRBV27, the J gene TRBJ1-2; D call uncertain. CDR3 length: 13 residues. Trimming removed 3 bases from V and 6 bases from J, with 11 bases in between. The germline V gene encodes CDR1 MNHEY and CDR2 SMNVEV (reference sequence). CDR3 nucleotide sequence: TGTGCCAGCAGTTTGGCGGGTGCTCATGGCTACACCTTC. Residues: CASSLAGAHGYTF.

Judged by abundance, this clone is medium-sized (0.01 to 0.1%). V usage is TRBV5-6 and J usage is TRBJ1-5; maybe TRBD1 (6 bases). This CDR3 spans 14 amino acids. Germline V lookup: CDR1 SGHDT, CDR2 YYEEEE. The germline V and J ends were trimmed by 0 bases and 7 bases, with 11 bases remaining between them. CDR3 loop: CASSLGPGEQPQHF. CDR3 nucleotides: TGTGCCAGCAGCTTGGGACCAGGGGAACAGCCCCAGCATTTT.

The V gene is TRBV29-1, the J gene TRBJ2-1; D is ambiguous. The CDR3 is 10 residues long. V shed 7 bases and J shed 4 bases, with 5 bases lying between them. CDR1 SQVTM and CDR2 ANQGSEA come from the germline V gene. The CDR3 loop reads CSAGYNEQFF. Written as DNA, the CDR3 is TGCAGCGCAGGTTACAATGAGCAGTTCTTC.

The V gene is TRBV30, the J gene TRBJ2-5; D uncertain. The CDR3 has 12 residues. Germline V gene sequence: CDR1 GTSNPN, CDR2 SVGIG (reference sequence). V was trimmed by 1 base and J by 2 bases, leaving 5 bases between them. CDR3 DNA sequence: TGTGCCTGGAGTGGCAGGCAAGAGACCCAGTACTTC. Its translation: CAWSGRQETQYF.

This clone was detected only once. This sequence joins TRBV28 and TRBJ1-3, with unresolved D. Germline-derived CDR1 and CDR2 are MDHEN and SYDVKM. The CDR3 sequence is 14 residues long. V lost 2 bases and J lost 2, with 7 bases in between. CDR3 in amino acids: CASSLRGTGNTIYF. The CDR3 DNA reads as TGTGCCAGCAGTTTACGGGGAACTGGAAACACCATATATTTT.

V usage is TRBV12-5 and J usage is TRBJ1-1; tentatively, D is TRBD1 (6 bases). The V gene's germline CDR1 is LGHNT and CDR2 FRNRAP. Trimming pared 0 bases from V and 1 base from J, leaving 21 bases between. The CDR3 runs 19 residues. This chain's CDR3 is CASGLVTRGARMQNTEAFF. CDR3 coding DNA: TGTGCTAGTGGTTTGGTCACGCGGGGGGCGCGAATGCAGAACACTGAAGCTTTCTTT.

This clone was seen a few times. V and J are TRBV5-4 and TRBJ2-3; D ambiguous. CDR1 and CDR2 from the germline V gene are SGHNT and YYREEE (reference sequence). Trimming removed 2 bases at V and 2 bases at J, with 6 bases between. The CDR3 loop spans 13 amino acids. CDR3 sequence reads: CASSFADTDTQYF. In nucleotides, the CDR3 is TGTGCCAGCAGCTTTGCAGACACAGATACGCAGTATTTT.